A single sample is the source of the 25 T cell receptor beta chains below, sequenced in a study of cytomegalovirus exposure and HLA in healthy donors. Amplification used 60 Vbeta primers and 13 Jbeta primers. Clones were read by immunoSEQ multiplex PCR, and TCRdb kept only the in-frame ones, dropping some. The sample yields some 120,000 clones, about 80% seen once. The sequencing sample was made of PBMCs. The receptor source for this set is a human donor in good health.

The chain is built from TRBV7-8 and TRBJ1-5; no definite D call. There are 15 residues in the CDR3. Per the germline V gene, CDR1 is SGHVS and CDR2 is FQNEAQ. V was pared by 2 bases and J by 4 bases, with 12 bases between. CDR3 residues: CASSLRTGRNQPQHF. The CDR3 nucleotides are TGTGCCAGCAGCTTACGGACTGGTCGGAATCAGCCCCAGCATTTT.

The rearrangement joins TRBV6-6 to TRBJ2-4, with D unclear. The CDR3 length is 16 residues. CDR1 MNHNY and CDR2 SVGAGI come from the germline V gene (reference sequence). The V end was cut by 2 bases, the J end by 0 bases, with 11 bases between. CDR3 in DNA: TGTGCCAGCAGTTACGTCCAGGAATTAGCCAAAAACATTCAGTACTTC. It specifies CASSYVQELAKNIQYF.

This chain connects TRBV4-1 to TRBJ2-2; 7 positions agree with TRBD1. CDR1 is MGHRA, CDR2 YSYEKL, per germline. With V trimmed by 1 base and J by 6 bases, 8 bases remained unmatched. The CDR3 runs 16 residues. DNA of the CDR3: TGCGCCAGCAGCCAAGGCAACGACAGGGCGCCCGGGGAGCTGTTTTTT. It specifies CASSQGNDRAPGELFF.

The rearrangement links TRBV7-2 to TRBJ2-7; 9 nucleotides match TRBD2. Germline-derived CDR1 and CDR2 are SGHTA and FQGNSA. The V and J ends lost 6 bases and 0 bases, in that order; junction bases with no gene match: 0. The length of the CDR3 is 13 residues. The CDR3 loop is CASRTSGSYEQYF. The CDR3 region has the DNA TGTGCCAGCAGGACTAGCGGCTCCTACGAGCAGTACTTC.

The chain combines TRBV5-1 with TRBJ1-1, with a tentative D call TRBD1 (5 bases). CDR3 length equals 12 residues. Germline V gene lookup returns CDR1 SGHRS and CDR2 YFSETQ. The V gene lost 7 bases and the J gene lost 3 bases, with 10 bases spanning the gap. The CDR3 bases are TGCGCCAGCCGGCAGGGATACACTGAAGCTTTCTTT. Translation: CASRQGYTEAFF. Using reference TRBV5-1 and TRBJ1-1 for the parts outside the CDR3, the full variable domain is KAGVTQTPRYLIKTRGQQVTLSCSPISGHRSVSWYQQTPGQGLQFLFEYFSETQRNKGNFPGRFSGRQFSNSRSEMNVSTLELGDSALYLCASRQGYTEAFFGQGTRLTVV.

The chain recombines TRBV5-1 with TRBJ1-1, with 9 positions matching TRBD1. The germline gives CDR1 SGHRS, CDR2 YFSETQ. V shed 4 bases and J 7 bases; nucleotides not matched to a gene: 17. The CDR3 covers 17 residues. The CDR3 sequence: CASSRTSTGQGGFEAFF. The CDR3 coding sequence is TGCGCCAGCAGCCGAACATCAACGGGACAGGGAGGATTTGAAGCTTTCTTT.

V is TRBV27 and J is TRBJ2-7; TRBD1 matches 9 bases. Germline assignment: CDR1 MNHEY and CDR2 SMNVEV (reference sequence). With 8 bases clipped from V and 7 bases from J, the junction kept 12 bases outside the gene matches. This CDR3 has 14 amino acids. The CDR3 nucleotides read TGTGCCAGCGGCCTGGGACAGGGACTTCGAGAGCAGTACTTC. It yields the protein CASGLGQGLREQYF.

The chain links TRBV7-9 to TRBJ1-5, with D possibly matching TRBD1 (5 bases). CDR3 length: 14 residues. V shed 1 base and J shed 3 bases, with 7 bases lying between them. The germline CDR1 and CDR2 sequences are SEHNR and FQNEAQ (reference sequence). The CDR3: CASSLGQINQPQHF. The CDR3 region has the DNA TGTGCCAGCAGCTTAGGACAGATCAATCAGCCCCAGCATTTT.

The V gene is TRBV11-2, the J gene TRBJ1-2; 9 bases fit TRBD1. CDR1 and CDR2 from the germline V gene are SGHAT and FQNNGV. The CDR3 consists of 13 residues. V lost 5 bases to trimming and J lost 5 bases; unmatched junction nucleotides: 3. The CDR3 sequence is CASSPGQGYGYTF. In nucleotides, the CDR3 is TGTGCCAGCAGCCCGGGACAGGGTTATGGCTACACCTTC.

This chain links TRBV5-1 with TRBJ2-3; no definite D call. Deletions cut 0 bases from V and 0 bases from J, with 11 bases between. The CDR3 loop spans 16 amino acids. The germline V gene has CDR1 SGHRS and CDR2 YFSETQ. CDR3 in amino acids: CASSLEGVPSTDTQYF. For the CDR3, the DNA is TGCGCCAGCAGCTTGGAAGGAGTCCCTAGCACAGATACGCAGTATTTT.

In this sample, this clone turned up once. The rearrangement joins TRBV9 to TRBJ1-4; 10 bases align to TRBD1. The junction had 8 bases not matched to a gene; V was cut back by 4 bases and J by 8 bases. Per the germline V gene, CDR1 is SGDLS and CDR2 is YYNGEE. The CDR3 has 15 residues. The CDR3 bases are TGTGCCAGCAGCACCCGAGGGGGACAGGGGGAAAAACTGTTTTTT. Amino acid sequence: CASSTRGGQGEKLFF.

This chain connects TRBV12-5 to TRBJ2-2; weak D call: TRBD1 (6 bases). The CDR3 contains 16 residues. The V gene's germline CDR1 is LGHNT and CDR2 FRNRAP. The germline V and J ends were trimmed by 2 bases and 2 bases, with 12 bases remaining between them. The CDR3 DNA follows: TGTGCTAGTGGTTTGTCTTCAGGGGATAACACCGGGGAGCTGTTTTTT. This gives the protein CASGLSSGDNTGELFF.

The V and J genes are TRBV4-1 and TRBJ1-2; tentatively, D is TRBD1 (6 bases). The CDR3 is 19 amino acids. The V end lost 0 bases, the J end lost 6 bases, and 26 bases lay between the germline ends. Germline CDR1 MGHRA, CDR2 YSYEKL. The CDR3 nucleotides are TGCGCCAGCAGCCAAGACCCCCTTTCATTTGGGTCAGGGGAGAATGGCTACACCTTC. Its translation: CASSQDPLSFGSGENGYTF.

CDR3 amino acids: CASSPWTEQETQYF. The CDR3 DNA reads as TGTGCCAGCAGTCCGTGGACTGAACAAGAGACCCAGTACTTC. This chain connects TRBV27 to TRBJ2-5; perhaps TRBD2 as D (5 bases). The CDR3 sequence is 14 residues long. Between the trimmed V and J ends, which lost 5 bases and 2 bases, there was a span of 12 bases. CDR1 is MNHEY, CDR2 SMNVEV, per germline (reference sequence).

This clone was counted between two and nine times. The chain combines TRBV28 with TRBJ2-7; TRBD1 aligns across 9 bases. CDR1 MDHEN and CDR2 SYDVKM come from the germline V gene. This CDR3 has 13 residues. V shed 3 bases and J 4 bases; nucleotides not matched to a gene: 1. The CDR3, as DNA: TGTGCCAGCAGTTTGGGGACAGGGTACGAGCAGTACTTC. Protein product: CASSLGTGYEQYF.

The V and J genes are TRBV18 and TRBJ2-1, with TRBD1 as a possible D gene (5 bases). V lost 4 bases and J 7 bases, leaving 23 bases between the germline ends. CDR3 size: 17 residues. CDR1 and CDR2 (germline): KGHSH, LQKENI. CDR3 coding DNA: TGTGCCAGCTCACTAGGGGATGTGGAACTCGCGCCAAATGAGCAGTTCTTC. Translating it yields CASSLGDVELAPNEQFF.

The chain recombines TRBV6-1 with TRBJ2-7; the match to TRBD2 covers 7 bases. Germline loops: CDR1 MNHNS, CDR2 SASEGT. V trimming: 1 base; J trimming: 1 base; junction bases outside the gene matches: 7. The length of the CDR3 is 16 residues. For the CDR3, the DNA is TGTGCCAGCAGTGAAGAGTTGGCGGGGGAGTCCTACGAGCAGTACTTC. It specifies CASSEELAGESYEQYF.

The chain employs TRBV25-1 and TRBJ2-1; 10 positions match TRBD2. The trim removed 7 bases at V and 2 bases at J, leaving 14 bases unmatched. This CDR3 has 18 amino acids. CDR1 and CDR2 (germline): MGHDK, SYGVNS. The CDR3 nucleotides read TGTGCCAGCACTCCGGGACTAGCGTCTCTCGGCACCTACAATGAGCAGTTCTTC. Protein sequence: CASTPGLASLGTYNEQFF.

The chain recombines TRBV9 with TRBJ2-5, with 10 bases aligning to TRBD2. Germline V gene data show CDR1 as SGDLS and CDR2 as YYNGEE. The J segment lost 5 bases and the V segment lost 2 bases, leaving 6 bases of the junction unmatched. CDR3 length: 15 amino acids. This CDR3 reads CASSVTAGGHETQYF. In nucleotides, the CDR3 is TGTGCCAGCAGCGTCACAGCGGGGGGGCATGAGACCCAGTACTTC.

The V call is TRBV12-5, the J call TRBJ2-3; 11 positions match TRBD2. There are 17 residues in the CDR3. Per the germline V gene, CDR1 is LGHNT and CDR2 is FRNRAP. V dropped 3 bases and J dropped 0; count of bases not matched to a gene: 5. CDR3 protein: CASGFRLAGTSTDTQYF. DNA for the CDR3: TGTGCTAGTGGTTTCCGACTAGCGGGAACTAGCACAGATACGCAGTATTTT.

The V call is TRBV27, the J call TRBJ2-7, with 8 bases lining up with TRBD2. This CDR3 comprises 14 residues. Germline assignment: CDR1 MNHEY and CDR2 SMNVEV (reference sequence). With 9 bases clipped from V and 0 bases from J, the junction kept 7 bases outside the gene matches. The CDR3 region has the DNA TGTGCCAGTTTACGGGGGGGTAGCTCCTACGAGCAGTACTTC. As protein: CASLRGGSSYEQYF.

This clone was detected a few times. The V call is TRBV6-1, the J call TRBJ2-1; TRBD2 agrees at 10 bases. J lost 14 bases, V lost 6 bases, and 7 bases had no gene match. This CDR3 has 12 amino acids. Germline V gene sequence: CDR1 MNHNS, CDR2 SASEGT. CDR3 sequence reads: CASSLAGAHEFF. As DNA, the CDR3 is TGTGCCAGCAGCCTAGCGGGGGCTCATGAGTTCTTC.

The J gene is TRBJ1-2, the V gene TRBV11-2, with D unresolved. The CDR3 is 14 residues long. Germline assignment: CDR1 SGHAT and CDR2 FQNNGV. V was pared by 2 bases and J by 2 bases, with 9 bases between. The CDR3 DNA sequence: TGTGCCAGCAGCTTATTAGCGATAAACTATGGCTACACCTTC. Protein: CASSLLAINYGYTF.

The chain recombines TRBV12-5 with TRBJ2-5, with D tentatively TRBD1 (6 bases). CDR1 is LGHNT and CDR2 is FRNRAP in the germline V gene. With 7 bases removed from V and 1 base from J, the gap between germline ends came to 19 bases. The CDR3 has 16 amino acids. Written as DNA, the CDR3 is TGTGCTAGTGCCCTACCCTGGGGGCACAGCCAAGAGACCCAGTACTTC. This gives the protein CASALPWGHSQETQYF.

This chain joins TRBV6-1 and TRBJ2-5; D possibly corresponds to TRBD2 (6 bases). Gene TRBJ2-7 matches the end of the DNA better, so the J call may be wrong. The germline gives CDR1 MNHNS, CDR2 SASEGT. The CDR3 contains 13 residues. CDR3: CASRIAVFYEQYF. The CDR3 DNA sequence: TGTGCCAGCAGGATAGCGGTCTTCTACGAGCAGTACTTC.